The 25 T cell receptor beta chains below all came from one sample that was sequenced in a study of blood T cell repertoires in COVID-19. Libraries were prepared by immunoSEQ multiplex PCR; TCRdb keeps only in-frame clonotypes and omits some of them. In the table there are roughly 160,000 clones, 85% of which are singletons. The source material was peripheral blood. The receptors stem from a woman over 75 with COVID-19, enrolled during active disease.

This clone was picked up one time. This chain links TRBV2 with TRBJ2-1; 7 nucleotides align to TRBD1. Trimming at V came to 3 bases and at J to 9 bases, leaving 11 bases not matched to a gene. CDR1 is SNHLY, CDR2 FYNNEI, per germline. CDR3 length: 15 residues. The CDR3 spells CASSDPWDSSSEQFF. The CDR3 bases are TGTGCCAGCAGTGACCCTTGGGACAGTTCGAGTGAGCAGTTCTTC.

This rearrangement joins TRBV29-1 to TRBJ1-2; 7 bases match TRBD1. V was pared by 4 bases and J by 7 bases, with 6 bases of the junction left unmatched. The germline V gene encodes CDR1 SQVTM and CDR2 ANQGSEA. The CDR3 runs to 12 residues. The chain's CDR3 is CSVVRAGGGYTF. The CDR3 DNA is TGCAGCGTTGTCAGGGCAGGGGGTGGCTACACCTTC.

The CDR3 DNA reads TGTGCCAGCAGTTCATATCAGGGAACCTACGAGCAGTACTTC. This gives the protein CASSSYQGTYEQYF. The V gene is TRBV27, the J gene TRBJ2-7; D is possibly TRBD1 (5 bases). This CDR3 region has 14 residues. Trimming removed 4 bases at V and 2 bases at J, with 12 bases between. Looked up from germline, CDR1 is MNHEY and CDR2 is SMNVEV (reference sequence).

The chain couples TRBV18 to TRBJ2-7; weak D call: TRBD1 (5 bases). V was cut by 1 base and J by 5 bases, with 9 bases left in between. Germline loops: CDR1 KGHSH, CDR2 LQKENI. The CDR3 sequence is 13 residues long. The CDR3 loop is CASSPQGIHEQYF. For the CDR3, the DNA is TGTGCCAGCTCACCACAGGGGATCCACGAGCAGTACTTC.

This chain links TRBV20-1 with TRBJ1-6; tentative D call: TRBD1 (6 bases). Germline assignment: CDR1 DFQATT and CDR2 SNEGSKA (reference sequence). Trimming removed 3 bases from V and 10 bases from J, with 22 bases in between. The CDR3 sequence is 16 residues long. The CDR3 coding sequence is TGCAGTGCTAGTTTTCGGGTCGGCAGGGGATCCTCACCCCTCCACTTT. It specifies CSASFRVGRGSSPLHF.

J is TRBJ2-3 and V is TRBV20-1; unclear D gene. The CDR3 consists of 11 residues. From germline, CDR1 is DFQATT and CDR2 SNEGSKA (reference sequence). V shed 7 bases and J shed 8 bases, with 13 bases lying between them. This CDR3 reads CSELSYLTQYF. The DNA for the CDR3 is TGCAGTGAACTCTCTTATCTTACGCAGTATTTT.

A note on this clone: Other DNA sequences within the sample encode an identical CDR3. CDR3 sequence reads: CASSIGGADTQYF. The CDR3 nucleotides read TGTGCCAGTAGTATAGGGGGCGCAGATACGCAGTATTTT. The rearrangement joins TRBV19 to TRBJ2-3; D is possibly TRBD1 (5 bases). CDR1 is LNHDA, CDR2 SQIVND, per germline (reference sequence). The CDR3 has 13 amino acids. The V and J ends lost 1 base and 4 bases respectively, with 6 bases between them.

The gene calls are TRBV5-1 and TRBJ1-1; no firm D call. The CDR3 covers 13 residues. CDR1 and CDR2 (germline): SGHRS, YFSETQ. V shed 4 bases and J shed 4 bases, with 11 bases lying between them. The chain's CDR3 is CASSGGPVTEAFF. In DNA, the CDR3 is TGCGCCAGCAGCGGAGGGCCGGTCACTGAAGCTTTCTTT.

The chain joins TRBV10-3 to TRBJ1-4, with TRBD1 matching 7 bases. The V segment lost 6 bases and the J segment 5 bases; nucleotides outside the gene matches: 6. Germline loops: CDR1 ENHRY, CDR2 SYGVKD. The CDR3 runs to 14 residues. The CDR3 DNA follows: TGTGCCATCAGCCCCTCAGGGGGGAATGAAAAACTGTTTTTT. It is translated as CAISPSGGNEKLFF.

About this clone: At one of its ends the junction is not consistent with the germline gene, which may arise from a read error. V is TRBV29-1 and J is TRBJ1-5, with a weak D call TRBD1 (5 bases). The germline gives CDR1 SQVTM, CDR2 ANQGSEA. This CDR3 is built from 12 residues. The CDR3 reads CGAGRKDQPQHF. The DNA of the CDR3 is TGTGGGGCAGGGAGGAAGGATCAGCCCCAGCATTTT.

The chain carries TRBV6-5 and TRBJ1-2, with TRBD1 as a possible D gene (6 bases). Trimming pared 7 bases from V and 7 bases from J, leaving 16 bases between. Germline CDR1 reads MNHEY; CDR2 reads SVGAGI. This CDR3 contains 13 residues. This CDR3 reads CASNGDTGGGYTF. CDR3 coding DNA: TGTGCCAGCAATGGGGACACCGGAGGTGGCTACACCTTC.

This clone was recorded once. This chain connects TRBV19 to TRBJ2-1, with D perhaps TRBD1 (6 bases). The CDR3 runs to 13 residues. CDR1 LNHDA and CDR2 SQIVND come from the germline V gene (reference sequence). V lost 5 bases, J lost 15 bases, and 20 bases lay in between. The CDR3 loop is CASSPRQARARFF. Here the CDR3 DNA reads TGTGCCAGTAGTCCCAGACAGGCACGAGCCCGGTTCTTC.

V and J are TRBV5-4 and TRBJ1-2, with 10 nucleotides matching TRBD1. The CDR3 runs 14 residues. The germline gives CDR1 SGHNT, CDR2 YYREEE (reference sequence). With 4 bases clipped from V and 10 bases from J, the junction kept 10 bases outside the gene matches. The CDR3 reads CASSQGQGMNDYTF. The CDR3 nucleotides read TGTGCCAGCAGCCAGGGACAGGGGATGAATGACTACACCTTC. The full variable domain, rest sourced from reference TRBV5-4 and TRBJ1-2, is ETGVTQSPTHLIKTRGQQVTLRCSSQSGHNTVSWYQQALGQGPQFIFQYYREEENGRGNFPPRFSGLQFPNYSSELNVNALELDDSALYLCASSQGQGMNDYTFGSGTRLTVV.

This clone occurred once. CDR3 amino acids: CASRTGDYGYTF. The CDR3 DNA reads TGTGCCAGCAGAACGGGGGACTATGGCTACACCTTC. V and J are TRBV6-5 and TRBJ1-2; D perhaps matches TRBD1 (5 bases). The CDR3 has 12 amino acids. The V gene lost 6 bases and the J gene lost 3 bases, with 8 bases spanning the gap. Germline V gene data show CDR1 as MNHEY and CDR2 as SVGAGI.

The V and J genes are TRBV7-9 and TRBJ1-2; 7 bases agree with TRBD1. The junction had 12 bases not matched to a gene; V was cut back by 5 bases and J by 6 bases. CDR1 is SEHNR, CDR2 FQNEAQ, per germline (reference sequence). CDR3 length: 15 residues. DNA of the CDR3: TGTGCCAGCAGCCCCCGTAGGACAGGCTCGCATGGCTACACCTTC. Its protein product is CASSPRRTGSHGYTF.

The chain joins TRBV7-8 to TRBJ2-1; 9 bases are shared with TRBD2. Unmatched junction bases numbered 4, after V lost 6 bases and J lost 1 base. The CDR3 sequence is 15 residues long. Germline CDR1 and CDR2: SGHVS and FQNEAQ. As DNA, the CDR3 is TGTGCCAGCAGACTTCTAGCGGGGTCCTACAATGAGCAGTTCTTC. Translated: CASRLLAGSYNEQFF.

The chain links TRBV5-4 to TRBJ2-7; the D gene is possibly TRBD1 (5 bases). V shed 2 bases and J shed 1 base, with 10 bases lying between them. The CDR3 runs 14 residues. Germline V CDR1 and CDR2: SGHNT, YYREEE (reference sequence). The CDR3 sequence is CASSLETGSYEQYF. CDR3 DNA: TGTGCCAGCAGCTTAGAAACAGGTTCCTACGAGCAGTACTTC.

V and J are TRBV18 and TRBJ2-5; the D gene is possibly TRBD2 (5 bases). CDR3 size: 16 residues. The germline V and J ends were trimmed by 3 bases and 2 bases, with 16 bases remaining between them. CDR1 and CDR2 (germline): KGHSH, LQKENI. CDR3 sequence reads: CASSPSGSPLQETQYF. CDR3 bases: TGTGCCAGCTCACCCTCGGGGAGCCCCCTTCAAGAGACCCAGTACTTC.

This clone has only a few counts. The chain joins TRBV11-2 to TRBJ1-5, with 9 bases identical to TRBD1. V gave up 2 bases and J gave up 11 bases; unmatched junction bases: 13. Germline V gene data show CDR1 as SGHAT and CDR2 as FQNNGV. This CDR3 region has 16 residues. The CDR3 DNA reads TGTGCCAGCAGCTTAAGGGGGACAGGGCCGCTTTCAGCCCAGCATTTT. The encoded protein is CASSLRGTGPLSAQHF.

The CDR3: CASSQDRDTIYGYTF. CDR3 coding DNA: TGTGCCAGCAGCCAAGATCGGGACACTATCTATGGCTACACCTTC. The chain combines TRBV4-2 with TRBJ1-2, with D perhaps TRBD1 (6 bases). Germline assignment: CDR1 LGHNA and CDR2 YNFKEQ. This CDR3 has 15 amino acids. Trimming took off 0 bases at V and 4 bases at J, with 12 bases between the two ends.

The V gene is TRBV10-3, the J gene TRBJ2-7, with 11 bases matching TRBD1. Germline lookup yields CDR1 ENHRY and CDR2 SYGVKD. The CDR3 totals 15 residues. Unmatched junction bases numbered 3, after V lost 3 bases and J lost 2 bases. The CDR3 nucleotides are TGTGCCATCAGTGACGGGGACAGGGGGACCTACGAGCAGTACTTC. Encoded protein: CAISDGDRGTYEQYF.

The chain couples TRBV29-1 to TRBJ1-3, with TRBD1 identical over 7 bases. V was pared by 4 bases and J by 0 bases, with 6 bases of the junction left unmatched. The V gene's germline CDR1 is SQVTM and CDR2 ANQGSEA. This CDR3 has 15 amino acids. The CDR3 spells CSVATGTVSGNTIYF. The CDR3 DNA reads TGCAGCGTTGCGACCGGGACAGTCTCTGGAAACACCATATATTTT.

The gene calls are TRBV5-1 and TRBJ2-5; perhaps TRBD2 as D (5 bases). The CDR3 length is 13 residues. The ends were cut back, 5 bases at V and 5 bases at J, with 13 bases in the middle. Per the germline V gene, CDR1 is SGHRS and CDR2 is YFSETQ. CDR3 DNA: TGCGCCAGCAGTTCCACCCCGGGGGAGACCCAGTACTTC. Translation: CASSSTPGETQYF. The whole variable domain, filled in from reference TRBV5-1 and TRBJ2-5, reads KAGVTQTPRYLIKTRGQQVTLSCSPISGHRSVSWYQQTPGQGLQFLFEYFSETQRNKGNFPGRFSGRQFSNSRSEMNVSTLELGDSALYLCASSSTPGETQYFGPGTRLLVL.

This chain connects TRBV6-5 to TRBJ2-5; 8 bases are shared with TRBD2. Germline V gives CDR1 MNHEY, CDR2 SVGAGI. V was clipped by 0 bases and J by 4 bases; unmatched bases: 4. This CDR3 contains 15 residues. The CDR3 here is CASSYSTLAGETQYF. As DNA, the CDR3 is TGTGCCAGCAGTTACTCGACCCTAGCGGGAGAGACCCAGTACTTC.

The chain uses TRBV7-9 and TRBJ1-3, with 7 positions matching TRBD1. CDR1 is SEHNR and CDR2 is FQNEAQ in the germline V gene (reference sequence). Trimming at V came to 3 bases and at J to 9 bases, leaving 11 bases not matched to a gene. CDR3 length: 15 residues. CDR3 sequence reads: CASSLQGRGISTIYF. The CDR3, as DNA: TGTGCCAGCAGCTTGCAGGGCAGGGGGATAAGCACCATATATTTT.